A selection of T cell receptor beta chains follows, all from one sample in a study of shared clonotypes between healthy human individuals. Libraries were prepared by immunoSEQ multiplex PCR; TCRdb keeps only in-frame clonotypes and omits some of them. The sample records under 1,100,000 clones, roughly 80% being singletons. The sequencing sample was made of memory CD4+ T cells sorted from blood. The receptors stem from a young man in good health. CDR3s include the opening cysteine and the closing phenylalanine or tryptophan. A D gene is named only where the DNA matches it firmly. Size is stated for part of the rows, as once, few or many counts, or as a class when the clone is expanded.

DNA: TGTGCCTTGCTCAGGCGGGGAGAGACCCAGTACTTC
CDR3: CALLRRGETQYF
size: .
J: TRBJ2-5
V: TRBV30
D: .

DNA: TGCGCCAGCAGCTTGTCGGGACAGGCCCCCTCAGATACGCAGTATTTT
CDR3: CASSLSGQAPSDTQYF
size: few
J: TRBJ2-3
V: TRBV5-1
D: TRBD1

DNA: TGTGCCAGCAGCCCCGGGACACCCTACAATGAGCAGTTCTTC
CDR3: CASSPGTPYNEQFF
size: .
J: TRBJ2-1
V: TRBV7-8
D: .

DNA: TGTGCCAGCAGTTTGGAGGGATTTAGCAATCAGCCCCAGCATTTT
CDR3: CASSLEGFSNQPQHF
size: once
J: TRBJ1-5
V: TRBV6-1
D: .

DNA: TGTGCCAGCAGCCGGACTCAAACCCCCCTGAACACTGAAGCTTTCTTT
CDR3: CASSRTQTPLNTEAFF
size: .
J: TRBJ1-1
V: TRBV5-5
D: .

DNA: TGTGCCTGGAGGCTTGGAGGGAACACCGGGGAGCTGTTTTTT
CDR3: CAWRLGGNTGELFF
size: few
J: TRBJ2-2
V: TRBV30
D: .

DNA: TGTGCCAGCAGGCGGAGCTACGAGCAGTACTTC
CDR3: CASRRSYEQYF
size: few
J: TRBJ2-7
V: TRBV6-6
D: .

DNA: TGTGCCAGCAGTTTATGGGGGACGGTCGACACTGAAGCTTTCTTT
CDR3: CASSLWGTVDTEAFF
size: .
J: TRBJ1-1
V: TRBV28
D: .

DNA: TGTGCCAGCAGCCTGCACACACTGAACACCGGGGAGCTGTTTTTT
CDR3: CASSLHTLNTGELFF
size: .
J: TRBJ2-2
V: TRBV14
D: .

DNA: TGTGCCAGCAGCTTGCAGGGGGCGCTGGGTAACACCATATATTTT
CDR3: CASSLQGALGNTIYF
size: .
J: TRBJ1-3
V: TRBV5-4
D: TRBD1

DNA: TGTGCCAGCAGCTTGGACGGGAGTAGCAATCAGCCCCAGCATTTT
CDR3: CASSLDGSSNQPQHF
size: .
J: TRBJ1-5
V: TRBV7-2
D: .

DNA: TGTGCCAGCAGCCTTTCCCCGGGACAGGGTTACACTGAAGCTTTCTTT
CDR3: CASSLSPGQGYTEAFF
size: .
J: TRBJ1-1
V: TRBV11-3
D: TRBD1

DNA: TGTGCCAGCAGCTCTCAGGGTGGGGGGTACAATGAGCAGTTCTTC
CDR3: CASSSQGGGYNEQFF
size: .
J: TRBJ2-1
V: TRBV7-2
D: .

DNA: TGTGCCATCAGTGATAGGGGCGTCTCTGGAAACACCATATATTTT
CDR3: CAISDRGVSGNTIYF
size: .
J: TRBJ1-3
V: TRBV10-3
D: .

DNA: TGTGCCAGCAGTCCGCGGCCGGCCCAAAGCACAGATACGCAGTATTTT
CDR3: CASSPRPAQSTDTQYF
size: few
J: TRBJ2-3
V: TRBV27
D: .

DNA: TGTGCCAGCAGCTTGTCAGGGTACAACTATGGCTACACCTTC
CDR3: CASSLSGYNYGYTF
size: .
J: TRBJ1-2
V: TRBV5-4
D: .

DNA: TGCAGCGTTGAGACAGGGCCAGGCTACACCTTC
CDR3: CSVETGPGYTF
size: .
J: TRBJ1-2
V: TRBV29-1
D: TRBD1

DNA: TGTGCCAGCAGCTTAGGCGGACTCGGGGAGCTGTTTTTT
CDR3: CASSLGGLGELFF
size: .
J: TRBJ2-2
V: TRBV11-2
D: .

DNA: TGTGCCAGGGAGCGGGGGGGCACAGATACGCAGTATTTT
CDR3: CARERGGTDTQYF
size: .
J: TRBJ2-3
V: TRBV21-1
D: .

DNA: TGCGCCAGCAGCCTTACGGGACAGGGTAATGAAAAACTGTTTTTT
CDR3: CASSLTGQGNEKLFF
size: .
J: TRBJ1-4
V: TRBV5-1
D: TRBD1

DNA: TGTGCCAGCAGCTCCCAGGTGAACACCGGGGAGCTGTTTTTT
CDR3: CASSSQVNTGELFF
size: .
J: TRBJ2-2
V: TRBV7-2
D: .

DNA: TGTGCTAGTGGTTTGGTAACGGGCGGGGGGCCCCATGAGCAGTTCTTC
CDR3: CASGLVTGGGPHEQFF
size: .
J: TRBJ2-1
V: TRBV12-5
D: TRBD2

DNA: TGTGCTAGTGGTTTGGATCGGACGGAACCGGGAGCGAGACGAGAGACCCAGTACTTC
CDR3: CASGLDRTEPGARRETQYF
size: .
J: TRBJ2-5
V: TRBV12-5
D: .

DNA: TGTGCCAGCAGCTTAGGAGGGAGAATAACAGATACGCAGTATTTT
CDR3: CASSLGGRITDTQYF
size: few
J: TRBJ2-3
V: TRBV7-2
D: .

DNA: TGCGCCAGCAGCTTGGGGACAGGGGGCGGTCAGCCCCAGCATTTT
CDR3: CASSLGTGGGQPQHF
size: .
J: TRBJ1-5
V: TRBV5-1
D: TRBD1

DNA: TGTGCCAGCTCACCTGACGGGGGGAATGAGCAGTTCTTC
CDR3: CASSPDGGNEQFF
size: .
J: TRBJ2-1
V: TRBV18
D: TRBD2

DNA: TGTGCCAGCAGTGGGACAGGGTTTCAGCCCCAGCATTTT
CDR3: CASSGTGFQPQHF
size: .
J: TRBJ1-5
V: TRBV2
D: TRBD1

DNA: TGTGCCAGCAGCCCAGGCGGGAGTCTCACCTACGAGCAGTACTTC
CDR3: CASSPGGSLTYEQYF
size: .
J: TRBJ2-7
V: TRBV7-2
D: TRBD2

DNA: TGCAGCGTTCGAGCAGGCGGCACAGATACGCAGTATTTT
CDR3: CSVRAGGTDTQYF
size: .
J: TRBJ2-3
V: TRBV29-1
D: .

DNA: TGTGCCAGCCAGAGGGCGGGAGACTCTGGGGCCAACGTCCTGACTTTC
CDR3: CASQRAGDSGANVLTF
size: .
J: TRBJ2-6
V: TRBV5-4
D: TRBD2

DNA: TGTGCCAGTAGTCGACAGACAGGGATCTACAATGAGCAGTTCTTC
CDR3: CASSRQTGIYNEQFF
size: once
J: TRBJ2-1
V: TRBV19
D: TRBD1

DNA: TGTGCCAGCAGTTACTTATCCACAGATACGCAGTATTTT
CDR3: CASSYLSTDTQYF
size: .
J: TRBJ2-3
V: TRBV6-5
D: .

DNA: TGTGCCAGCAGCTTGGCAGGGCCGCGCAATCAGCCCCAGCATTTT
CDR3: CASSLAGPRNQPQHF
size: few
J: TRBJ1-5
V: TRBV5-8
D: .

DNA: TGTGCCAGCCGGGACTCTACCACCAATGAGCAGTTCTTC
CDR3: CASRDSTTNEQFF
size: .
J: TRBJ2-1
V: TRBV6-5
D: .

DNA: TGTGCCAGCAGGGGACAGGCCAATCAGCCCCAGCATTTT
CDR3: CASRGQANQPQHF
size: .
J: TRBJ1-5
V: TRBV2
D: TRBD1

DNA: TGTGCCAGCTCACCACAGGCAGGGAATACCGGGGAGCTGTTTTTT
CDR3: CASSPQAGNTGELFF
size: .
J: TRBJ2-2
V: TRBV18
D: .

DNA: TGTGCCAGCAGCCCTACTAGCGGCCCATGGAATGAGCAGTTCTTC
CDR3: CASSPTSGPWNEQFF
size: .
J: TRBJ2-1
V: TRBV6-5
D: TRBD2

DNA: TGCAGTGCTAGAGAGGGCCGAAGTATGTACTTC
CDR3: CSAREGRSMYF
size: .
J: TRBJ2-7
V: TRBV20-1
D: .

DNA: TGTGCCAGCAGTTCTCGGGGGCAGCGGGAGACCCAGTACTTC
CDR3: CASSSRGQRETQYF
size: .
J: TRBJ2-5
V: TRBV6-1
D: .

DNA: TGCGCCAGCAGCGCCGCCGGGACAGGCAACTATGGGCAGTACTTC
CDR3: CASSAAGTGNYGQYF
size: .
J: TRBJ2-7
V: TRBV5-1
D: TRBD1

DNA: TGTGCCAGCTCCCTCGGGGTGTCGACTAATGAAAAACTGTTTTTT
CDR3: CASSLGVSTNEKLFF
size: once
J: TRBJ1-4
V: TRBV18
D: .

DNA: TGTGCCAGCAGCTTAGATATGGTCGGGGAGCTGTTTTTT
CDR3: CASSLDMVGELFF
size: .
J: TRBJ2-2
V: TRBV7-2
D: .

DNA: TGTGCCAGCAGCCGGTTGGAGATTCACACTGAAGCTTTCTTT
CDR3: CASSRLEIHTEAFF
size: few
J: TRBJ1-1
V: TRBV25-1
D: .

DNA: TGCGCCAGCAGCTTGACAGGGGGGAATGAAAAACTGTTTTTT
CDR3: CASSLTGGNEKLFF
size: .
J: TRBJ1-4
V: TRBV5-1
D: TRBD1

DNA: TGTGCCAGCAGTTTATCCGTAACCAATTCACCCCTCCACTTT
CDR3: CASSLSVTNSPLHF
size: .
J: TRBJ1-6
V: TRBV28
D: .

DNA: TGTGCCACCAGCAGAGATCACGGGGGGGCGGTCCGGGAGCTGTTTTTT
CDR3: CATSRDHGGAVRELFF
size: .
J: TRBJ2-2
V: TRBV15
D: TRBD2

DNA: TGTGCCAGCAGTCTTACCTACGAGCAGTACTTC
CDR3: CASSLTYEQYF
size: .
J: TRBJ2-7
V: TRBV2
D: .

DNA: TGTGCCAGTAGTTTTAATCGGGGTACTGAAGCTTTCTTT
CDR3: CASSFNRGTEAFF
size: .
J: TRBJ1-1
V: TRBV19
D: .

DNA: TGTGCCTGGAGTGTGGCGGCCGGTTGGACCCAGTACTTC
CDR3: CAWSVAAGWTQYF
size: few
J: TRBJ2-5
V: TRBV30
D: .